The clone carrying this T cell receptor beta chain turned up a few times. What it binds is not known. These data are taken from a study of regulatory T cells in long-lasting Graves disease. Study-wide findings and caveats: Comparison showed that persistent patients shared more public clonotypes (fewer than 3,000) than new patients (966).

As for time point: newly diagnosed GD, antithyroid drugs for less than 3 months. RNA isolated from PBMCs was used to make the TCR library. According to the study, TCR beta libraries were built with iRepertoire HTBI primers and CDR3-region Arm-PCR. TCRdb reanalysed the multiplex PCR reads using MiXCR and keeps one entry per CDR3 protein. This table holds roughly 420,000 distinct CDR3 sequences, around 15% found once. The sample was also linked to a second study, of T cells in Graves' hyperthyroidism and ophthalmopathy. Turning to that study: Uncontrolled infection, other autoimmune disease, pregnancy or lactation barred patients from enrollment. Ophthalmopathy cases were set apart from stable hyperthyroidism by a 13 V-J model.

This receptor was taken from a woman aged 45-65 years with Graves disease. The specimen was peripheral blood mononuclear cells (PBMCs), collected at new diagnosis, from a patient treated with antithyroid drugs.

DNA for the CDR3: TGTGCCAGCAGTACGGGACCCCGGGGGTCCGAGCAGTACTTC. Residues: CASSTGPRGSEQYF. The chain is built from TRBV28 and TRBJ2-7; D might be TRBD2 (6 bases). The CDR3 is 14 residues long. CDR1 is MDHEN and CDR2 is SYDVKM in the germline V gene. With 5 bases removed from V and 6 bases from J, the gap between germline ends came to 17 bases.